Shown below are 2 T cell receptor beta chains from a single sample sequenced in a study of blood T cell repertoires in COVID-19. Using immunoSEQ multiplex PCR, the repertoire was profiled, and TCRdb retains in-frame clones only, with some absent. The sample contains around 100,000 clones, less than 90% of which appear only once. Input material: peripheral blood. The receptors shown here come from a man aged 80 or over with acute or convalescent COVID-19.

In this sample, this clone turned up once. CDR3 region: CASSLTRNSGANVLTF. The CDR3 nucleotides are TGTGCCAGCAGCTTAACCAGGAACTCTGGGGCCAACGTCCTGACTTTC. The V gene is TRBV7-2, the J gene TRBJ2-6; D remains unclear. Trimming shortened V by 2 bases and J by 0 bases, and 8 bases separated the two germline ends. This CDR3 region has 16 residues. The germline V gene encodes CDR1 SGHTA and CDR2 FQGNSA. Using reference TRBV7-2 and TRBJ2-6 for the parts outside the CDR3, the full variable domain is GAGVSQSPSNKVTEKGKDVELRCDPISGHTALYWYRQSLGQGLEFLIYFQGNSAPDKSGLPSDRFSAERTGGSVSTLTIQRTQQEDSAVYLCASSLTRNSGANVLTFGAGSRLTVL.

The chain combines TRBV2 with TRBJ2-5; 9 bases are shared with TRBD2. Losses at the gene ends were 8 bases for V and 2 bases for J; bases not matched to a gene: 6. This CDR3 spans 14 amino acids. Germline V gene lookup returns CDR1 SNHLY and CDR2 FYNNEI. In DNA, the CDR3 is TGTGCCAGCGGGCTAGCGGGGATACAAGAGACCCAGTACTTC. As protein: CASGLAGIQETQYF.